The 25 T cell receptor beta chains below were found in one sample sequenced in a study of T-cell memory formation after mild COVID-19. TCRdb re-derived calls from the 5' RACE reads in MiXCR, one entry per CDR3 protein. The sample carries about 450,000 distinct CDR3 sequences, less than 25% recorded once. Specimen: PBMCs or a T cell subset sorted from them (not recorded which). All receptors come from an adult woman who had mild COVID-19 (a few samples of this study predate the infection). Cell type and time point are not known.

The V gene is TRBV27, the J gene TRBJ2-5; TRBD2 agrees at 15 bases. Germline values: CDR1 MNHEY, CDR2 SMNVEV (reference sequence). J was trimmed by 8 bases and V by 5 bases; bases with no gene match: 15. This CDR3 has 18 residues. The CDR3 nucleotides are TGTGCCAGCAGTCAGACTTTGGGACTAGCGGGGGGTCATGATACCCAGTACTTC. This gives the protein CASSQTLGLAGGHDTQYF.

The chain combines TRBV5-1 with TRBJ1-5; D gene ambiguous. V lost 1 base, J lost 4 bases, and 6 bases lay in between. CDR1 and CDR2 (germline): SGHRS, YFSETQ. The CDR3 consists of 13 residues. The CDR3 sequence is CASSLSTNQPQHF. The DNA of the CDR3 is TGCGCCAGCAGCTTGAGTACAAATCAGCCCCAGCATTTT.

In this sample, this clonotype turned up a few times. The genes are TRBV7-9 and TRBJ2-5, with 11 positions matching TRBD2. The germline V gene encodes CDR1 SEHNR and CDR2 FQNEAQ (reference sequence). V shed 5 bases, J shed 3 bases, and the junction held 5 bases outside the gene matches. The CDR3 consists of 15 residues. The CDR3 spells CASSAPTSGKETQYF. In DNA form, the CDR3 reads TGTGCCAGCAGCGCCCCGACTAGCGGGAAAGAGACCCAGTACTTC. The full variable domain, completed using reference TRBV7-9 and TRBJ2-5, is DTGVSQNPRHKITKRGQNVTFRCDPISEHNRLYWYRQTLGQGPEFLTYFQNEAQLEKSRLLSDRFSAERPKGSFSTLEIQRTEQGDSAMYLCASSAPTSGKETQYFGPGTRLLVL.

The rearrangement links TRBV28 to TRBJ2-1; D remains ambiguous. The length of the CDR3 is 15 residues. Germline CDR1 reads MDHEN; CDR2 reads SYDVKM. With 4 bases removed from V and 0 bases from J, the gap between germline ends came to 10 bases. The CDR3 DNA reads as TGTGCCAGCAGTTACGCCTACAGCTCCTACAATGAGCAGTTCTTC. Amino acids: CASSYAYSSYNEQFF.

This clonotype showed up just a few times. The chain is built from TRBV20-1 and TRBJ2-7, with 7 bases fitting TRBD1. V gave up 0 bases and J gave up 1 base; unmatched junction bases: 3. Germline-derived CDR1 and CDR2 are DFQATT and SNEGSKA (reference sequence). The CDR3 consists of 14 residues. The DNA for the CDR3 is TGCAGTGCTAGAGAATACAGGGGTTCCTACGAGCAGTACTTC. Its translation is CSAREYRGSYEQYF.

V and J are TRBV7-2 and TRBJ1-4; no firm D call. The CDR3 loop spans 14 amino acids. Germline loops: CDR1 SGHTA, CDR2 FQGNSA. The V end lost 2 bases, the J end lost 0 bases, and 4 bases lay between the germline ends. This CDR3 reads CASSLRSTNEKLFF. CDR3 nucleotides: TGTGCCAGCAGCTTAAGATCAACTAATGAAAAACTGTTTTTT. The full variable domain, with the rest looked up from reference TRBV7-2 and TRBJ1-4, is GAGVSQSPSNKVTEKGKDVELRCDPISGHTALYWYRQSLGQGLEFLIYFQGNSAPDKSGLPSDRFSAERTGGSVSTLTIQRTQQEDSAVYLCASSLRSTNEKLFFGSGTQLSVL.

The chain carries TRBV4-2 and TRBJ2-2; TRBD1 aligns across 8 bases. Germline V gene sequence: CDR1 LGHNA, CDR2 YNFKEQ. This CDR3 is 16 amino acids long. With 0 bases clipped from V and 4 bases from J, the junction kept 4 bases outside the gene matches. CDR3 nucleotides: TGTGCCAGCAGCCAAGATCTGACAGGGGCCACCGGGGAGCTGTTTTTT. Its protein is CASSQDLTGATGELFF.

J is TRBJ1-5 and V is TRBV20-1; possibly TRBD1 for D (5 bases). Germline lookup yields CDR1 DFQATT and CDR2 SNEGSKA (reference sequence). Trimming pared 6 bases from V and 4 bases from J, leaving 16 bases between. The CDR3 covers 14 residues. The CDR3, as DNA: TGCAGTGCCGGGGACGGCAGGGATAATCAGCCCCAGCATTTT. This sequence encodes CSAGDGRDNQPQHF.

This clonotype was seen a handful of times. This chain uses TRBV7-3 with TRBJ2-1; D uncertain. This CDR3 spans 13 amino acids. The V end lost 1 base, the J end lost 7 bases, and 8 bases lay between the germline ends. Germline V gene data show CDR1 as SGHTA and CDR2 as FQGTGA. The chain's CDR3 is CASSLSKANEQFF. CDR3 sequence (DNA): TGTGCCAGCAGCTTAAGTAAGGCAAATGAGCAGTTCTTC.

This chain links TRBV20-1 with TRBJ2-3, with 7 positions matching TRBD1. Germline CDR1 is DFQATT and CDR2 is SNEGSKA (reference sequence). The CDR3 covers 14 residues. Trimming cost V 6 bases and J 1 base; bases outside gene matches: 7. CDR3 sequence: CSATTGPRTDTQYF. In DNA form, the CDR3 reads TGCAGTGCCACGACAGGGCCCCGCACAGATACGCAGTATTTT.

This sequence joins TRBV27 and TRBJ2-7; D unclear. This CDR3 spans 14 amino acids. V lost 6 bases, J lost 3 bases, and 15 bases lay in between. Germline V gene sequence: CDR1 MNHEY, CDR2 SMNVEV (reference sequence). The CDR3 nucleotides read TGTGCCAGCAGCCTACAGCCCGGTAACTACGAGCAGTACTTC. Translation: CASSLQPGNYEQYF.

The J gene is TRBJ2-7, the V gene TRBV4-1; 9 bases are a match to TRBD1. The CDR3 runs 17 residues. The V gene's germline CDR1 is MGHRA and CDR2 YSYEKL. Trimming cost V 4 bases and J 2 bases; bases outside gene matches: 12. For the CDR3, the DNA is TGCGCCAGCAGCCTCGAGCCCCCCGGGACAGGGACCTACGAGCAGTACTTC. Translating gives CASSLEPPGTGTYEQYF.

The chain has TRBV5-4 and TRBJ1-1, with no clear D. Germline lookup yields CDR1 SGHNT and CDR2 YYREEE (reference sequence). The ends were cut back, 0 bases at V and 12 bases at J, with 15 bases in the middle. The CDR3 length is 13 residues. CDR3: CASSLATGAGSFF. Written as DNA, the CDR3 is TGTGCCAGCAGCTTGGCCACGGGAGCTGGATCTTTCTTT.

The chain combines TRBV7-9 with TRBJ1-2; weak D call: TRBD1 (5 bases). The CDR3 is 14 amino acids. In germline, CDR1 is SEHNR, CDR2 FQNEAQ (reference sequence). Trimming removed 5 bases at V and 0 bases at J, with 10 bases between. The CDR3 protein is CASSRGPTNYGYTF. In DNA form, the CDR3 reads TGTGCCAGCAGCAGGGGACCCACTAACTATGGCTACACCTTC.

The rearrangement links TRBV6-1 to TRBJ2-7; D gene unclear. The CDR3 sequence is 13 residues long. V lost 5 bases, J lost 3 bases, and 11 bases lay in between. In germline, CDR1 is MNHNS, CDR2 SASEGT. CDR3 DNA sequence: TGTGCCAGCAGTATAACGGAAAACTACGAGCAGTACTTC. As protein: CASSITENYEQYF.

The genes are TRBV12-3 or TRBV12-4 and TRBJ1-1; D not certain. Between the trimmed V and J ends, which lost 6 bases and 0 bases, there was a span of 14 bases. CDR3 length: 15 amino acids. CDR3 nucleotides: TGTGCCAGCAGCTCCACAGACCTCATGAACACTGAAGCTTTCTTT. Protein sequence: CASSSTDLMNTEAFF.

This clonotype was counted only a few times. The rearrangement links TRBV7-7 to TRBJ2-5; 10 bases align to TRBD2. Germline lookup yields CDR1 SSHAT and CDR2 FNYEAQ (reference sequence). This CDR3 is 15 amino acids long. After removal of 5 bases from V and 5 bases from J, the junction contained 8 bases not matched to a gene. The CDR3 DNA sequence: TGTGCCAGCAGCCTTAGCGGGGGGAGGTCGGAGACCCAGTACTTC. As protein: CASSLSGGRSETQYF.

This clonotype has more than one count but fewer than ten. The J gene is TRBJ2-2, the V gene TRBV12-3 or TRBV12-4; D gene ambiguous. This CDR3 has 16 residues. The germline V and J ends were trimmed by 6 bases and 1 base, with 15 bases remaining between them. CDR3 sequence (DNA): TGTGCCAGCAGCCCCACGGCCGCAATGAACACCGGGGAGCTGTTTTTT. Translated: CASSPTAAMNTGELFF.

This clonotype was detected a few times. The V call is TRBV24-1, the J call TRBJ2-7, with D possibly being TRBD1 (6 bases). The CDR3 is 16 residues long. V dropped 4 bases and J dropped 3 bases, with 18 bases sitting between them. The germline V gene encodes CDR1 KGHDR and CDR2 SFDVKD. The DNA for the CDR3 is TGTGCCACCAGTGAATCCGGGACAACTACTGTCTACGAGCAGTACTTC. Translation: CATSESGTTTVYEQYF.

The gene calls are TRBV30 and TRBJ2-1; D unresolved. CDR1 and CDR2 from the germline V gene are GTSNPN and SVGIG (reference sequence). The length of the CDR3 is 12 residues. V lost 1 base and J lost 9, with 10 bases in between. The CDR3 DNA reads TGTGCCTGGAGTGCCGGAGTACCTGAGCAGTTCTTC. Translated: CAWSAGVPEQFF.

The genes are TRBV6-5 and TRBJ1-1, with D perhaps TRBD1 (6 bases). The CDR3 runs 13 residues. Per the germline V gene, CDR1 is MNHEY and CDR2 is SVGAGI. The V gene lost 8 bases and the J gene lost 4 bases, with 14 bases spanning the gap. In DNA form, the CDR3 reads TGTGCCAGCCGCTCCACAGGGACCACTGAAGCTTTCTTT. The encoded protein is CASRSTGTTEAFF.

The CDR3 DNA follows: TGCGCCAGCAGCCTCCACTCTAGCGGGGCGGGAGAGCAGTACTTC. Translating it yields CASSLHSSGAGEQYF. The chain is built from TRBV5-1 and TRBJ2-7, with 9 bases that match TRBD2. Trimming removed 4 bases from V and 7 bases from J; junction bases left unmatched: 12. The CDR3 sequence is 15 residues long. The germline CDR1 and CDR2 sequences are SGHRS and YFSETQ.

This chain connects TRBV12-3 or TRBV12-4 to TRBJ2-7, with D possibly TRBD1 on 8 matching bases. The CDR3 has 13 residues. The V and J ends lost 6 bases and 6 bases respectively, with 15 bases between them. Here the CDR3 DNA reads TGTGCCAGCAGACTGACAGGGGAGGGCGAGCAGTACTTC. Amino acid sequence: CASRLTGEGEQYF.

In its sample, this clonotype was seen a few times. This sequence joins TRBV2 and TRBJ1-5, with D perhaps TRBD1 (6 bases). The germline V gene encodes CDR1 SNHLY and CDR2 FYNNEI. The length of the CDR3 is 14 residues. Trimming removed 10 bases at V and 3 bases at J, with 16 bases between. The CDR3, as DNA: TGTGCCACCAAGCCGGACAGCGTCAATCAGCCCCAGCATTTT. Translated, it gives CATKPDSVNQPQHF.

The V and J genes are TRBV27 and TRBJ2-3, with 8 nucleotides matching TRBD1. The germline V gene encodes CDR1 MNHEY and CDR2 SMNVEV (reference sequence). The CDR3 contains 15 residues. The J segment lost 6 bases and the V segment lost 4 bases, leaving 9 bases of the junction unmatched. In DNA, the CDR3 is TGTGCCAGCAGTTCCCAGGGGGCGGGGTGGGATACGCAGTATTTT. It encodes CASSSQGAGWDTQYF.